This TCR beta chain came from a study of OX40 agonist ivuxolimab in advanced cancers. Study-level information: Patients got intravenous ivuxolimab at 0.01 to 10 mg/kg every 2 weeks. At about 81% male, the cohort had a mean age of about 60 years, ranging from roughly 20 to 90.

Sampling of blood occurred at baseline, cycle 4 day 1, and cycle 7 day 1. CDR1 and CDR2 from the germline V gene are SGHKS and YYEKEE (reference sequence). V was trimmed by 2 bases and J by 7 bases, leaving 16 bases between them. CDR3 length: 14 amino acids. Data came from immunoSEQ multiplex PCR; TCRdb stores just in-frame clones and leaves some out. The sample contains tens of thousands of clones, about 91% of which appear only once. The receptor was derived from an adult with an advanced solid tumor such as melanoma, head and neck, liver or kidney cancer. The chain joins TRBV5-5 to TRBJ2-7; tentatively, D is TRBD1 (6 bases). The starting material was CD4+ or CD8+ T cells sorted from blood, obtained in a trial of the OX40 agonist ivuxolimab. The CDR3 DNA reads TGTGCCAGCAGCTTCGCTACCACAGGGCTGGAGCAGTACTTC. Translation: CASSFATTGLEQYF.